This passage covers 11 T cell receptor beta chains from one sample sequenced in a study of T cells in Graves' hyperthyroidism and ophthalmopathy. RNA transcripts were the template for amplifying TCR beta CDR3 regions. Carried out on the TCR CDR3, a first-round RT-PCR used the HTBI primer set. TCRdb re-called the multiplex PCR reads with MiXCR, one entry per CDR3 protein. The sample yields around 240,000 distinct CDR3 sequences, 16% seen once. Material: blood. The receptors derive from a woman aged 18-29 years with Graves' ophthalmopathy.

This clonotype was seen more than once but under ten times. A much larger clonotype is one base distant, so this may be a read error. CDR3 in DNA: TGTGCCACCGGTGACGGCAGGGAGGACGAGCAGTACTTC. Protein sequence: CATGDGREDEQYF. This chain joins TRBV24-1 and TRBJ2-7; possible D gene TRBD2, 6 bases. The CDR3 covers 13 residues. Germline loops: CDR1 KGHDR, CDR2 SFDVKD.

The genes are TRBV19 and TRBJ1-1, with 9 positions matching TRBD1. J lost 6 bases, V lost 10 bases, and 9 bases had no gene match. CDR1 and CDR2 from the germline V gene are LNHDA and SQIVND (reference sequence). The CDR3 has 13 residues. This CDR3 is CATEDRGFSEAFF. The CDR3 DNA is TGTGCCACAGAAGACAGGGGGTTCTCTGAAGCTTTCTTT.

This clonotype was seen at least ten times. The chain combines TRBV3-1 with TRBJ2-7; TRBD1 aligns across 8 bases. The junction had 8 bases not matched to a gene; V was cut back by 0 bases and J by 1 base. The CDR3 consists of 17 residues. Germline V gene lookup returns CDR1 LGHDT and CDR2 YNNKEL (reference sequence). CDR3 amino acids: CASSQERAGTGSYEQYF. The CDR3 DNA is TGTGCCAGCAGCCAAGAAAGGGCCGGGACAGGTTCCTACGAGCAGTACTTC.

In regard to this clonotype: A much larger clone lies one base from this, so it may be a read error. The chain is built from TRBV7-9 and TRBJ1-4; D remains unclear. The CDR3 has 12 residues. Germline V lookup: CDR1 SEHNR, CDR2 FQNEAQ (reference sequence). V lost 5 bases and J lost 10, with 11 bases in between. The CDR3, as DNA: TGTGCCAGCAGCCCAACGGCTGGAAAACTGTTTTTT. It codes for CASSPTAGKLFF.

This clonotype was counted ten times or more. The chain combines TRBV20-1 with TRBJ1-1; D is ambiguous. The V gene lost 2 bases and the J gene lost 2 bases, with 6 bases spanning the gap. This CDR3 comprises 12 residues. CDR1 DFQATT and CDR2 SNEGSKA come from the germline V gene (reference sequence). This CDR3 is CSARLGNTEAFF. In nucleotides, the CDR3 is TGCAGTGCTAGACTCGGAAACACTGAAGCTTTCTTT.

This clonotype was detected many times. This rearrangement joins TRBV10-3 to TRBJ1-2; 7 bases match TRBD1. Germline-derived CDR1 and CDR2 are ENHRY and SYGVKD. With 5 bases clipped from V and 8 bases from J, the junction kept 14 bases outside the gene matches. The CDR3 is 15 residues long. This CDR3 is CAISSLRTGFEGYTF. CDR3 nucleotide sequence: TGTGCCATCAGTTCCCTCAGGACAGGATTTGAGGGCTACACCTTC.

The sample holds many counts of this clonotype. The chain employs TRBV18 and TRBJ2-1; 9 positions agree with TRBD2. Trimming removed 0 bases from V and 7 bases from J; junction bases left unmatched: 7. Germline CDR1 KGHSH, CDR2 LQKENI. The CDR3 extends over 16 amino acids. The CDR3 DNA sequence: TGTGCCAGCTCACCACCTCTAGCGGGACCAAAAAATGAGCAGTTCTTC. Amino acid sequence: CASSPPLAGPKNEQFF.

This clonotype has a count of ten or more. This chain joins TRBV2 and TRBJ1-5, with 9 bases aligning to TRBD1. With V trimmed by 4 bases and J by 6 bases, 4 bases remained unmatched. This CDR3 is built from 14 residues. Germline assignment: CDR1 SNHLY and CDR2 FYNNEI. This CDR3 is CASSGDRGGQPQHF. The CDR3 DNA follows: TGTGCCAGCAGTGGAGACAGGGGGGGTCAGCCCCAGCATTTT.

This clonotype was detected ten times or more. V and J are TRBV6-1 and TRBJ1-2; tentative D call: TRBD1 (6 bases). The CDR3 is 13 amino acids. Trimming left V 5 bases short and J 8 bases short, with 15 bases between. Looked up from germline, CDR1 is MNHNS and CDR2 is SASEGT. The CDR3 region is CASSYLGAQGYTF. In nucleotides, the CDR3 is TGTGCCAGCAGTTATCTGGGGGCGCAGGGCTACACCTTC.

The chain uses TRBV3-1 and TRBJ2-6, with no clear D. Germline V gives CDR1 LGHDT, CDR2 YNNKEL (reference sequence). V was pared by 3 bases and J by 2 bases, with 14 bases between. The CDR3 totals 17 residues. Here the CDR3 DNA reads TGTGCCAGCAGCCATTCATTTTCTTACCCTGGGGCCAACGTCCTGACTTTC. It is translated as CASSHSFSYPGANVLTF.

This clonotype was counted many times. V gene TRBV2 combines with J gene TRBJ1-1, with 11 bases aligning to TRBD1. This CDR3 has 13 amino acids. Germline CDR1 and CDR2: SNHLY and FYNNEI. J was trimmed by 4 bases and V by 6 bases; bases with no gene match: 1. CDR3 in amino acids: CASRGTGGTEAFF. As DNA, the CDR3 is TGTGCCAGCAGGGGGACAGGGGGCACTGAAGCTTTCTTT. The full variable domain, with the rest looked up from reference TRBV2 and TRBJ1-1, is EPEVTQTPSHQVTQMGQEVILRCVPISNHLYFYWYRQILGQKVEFLVSFYNNEISEKSEIFDDQFSVERPDGSNFTLKIRSTKLEDSAMYFCASRGTGGTEAFFGQGTRLTVV.